One sample yielded the 22 T cell receptor beta chains listed below, sequenced in a study of blood T cell repertoires in COVID-19. Clones were read by immunoSEQ multiplex PCR, and TCRdb kept only the in-frame ones, dropping some. The repertoire holds 250,000 to 350,000 clones, about 85% seen once, with about 0.9% in the top ten. The specimen was peripheral blood. All receptors derive from a human donor with COVID-19, enrolled during active disease. The donor label of this sample is uncertain.

The chain links TRBV19 to TRBJ2-1; 7 bases are shared with TRBD2. Germline CDR1 is LNHDA and CDR2 is SQIVND (reference sequence). This CDR3 contains 14 residues. Trimming took 5 bases from V and 6 from J; bases not matched to a gene: 7. Written as DNA, the CDR3 is TGTGCCAGTAGTGTGACTAGCAGTAGCAATGAGCAGTTCTTC. Encoded protein: CASSVTSSSNEQFF.

The chain combines TRBV5-1 with TRBJ2-3, with a weak D call TRBD1 (5 bases). This CDR3 is 15 amino acids long. Deletions cut 0 bases from V and 3 bases from J, with 11 bases between. Germline lookup yields CDR1 SGHRS and CDR2 YFSETQ. The CDR3 nucleotides read TGCGCCAGCAGCTTGGGTGGGCAGGGAACAGATACGCAGTATTTT. Translated: CASSLGGQGTDTQYF.

DNA of the CDR3: TGTGCCAGCAGTTTTGACGGGACACATAGCAATCAGCCCCAGCATTTT. Amino acid sequence: CASSFDGTHSNQPQHF. This rearrangement joins TRBV27 to TRBJ1-5; a possible D gene is TRBD1 (6 bases). The CDR3 is made up of 16 amino acids. CDR1 is MNHEY and CDR2 is SMNVEV in the germline V gene (reference sequence). V lost 3 bases to trimming and J lost 0 bases, with 12 bases between them.

This clone was detected only a few times. The chain links TRBV7-2 to TRBJ2-5; 10 bases align to TRBD2. V dropped 0 bases and J dropped 7; count of bases not matched to a gene: 2. In germline, CDR1 is SGHTA, CDR2 FQGNSA. This CDR3 has 14 amino acids. CDR3 loop: CASSLALAGATQYF. DNA of the CDR3: TGTGCCAGCAGCTTAGCGCTAGCGGGAGCGACCCAGTACTTC.

The chain has TRBV11-3 and TRBJ2-5; TRBD2 agrees at 10 bases. J was trimmed by 4 bases and V by 5 bases; bases with no gene match: 7. CDR3 size: 15 residues. CDR1 and CDR2 (germline): SGHNT, YENEEA. The chain's CDR3 is CASSPRSGRRETQYF. The CDR3 DNA reads as TGTGCCAGCAGCCCCCGTAGCGGGAGGCGAGAGACCCAGTACTTC.

The chain is built from TRBV7-9 and TRBJ2-1; 10 bases map to TRBD2. Trimming removed 5 bases from V and 4 bases from J; junction bases left unmatched: 5. The CDR3 has 15 residues. The germline V gene has CDR1 SEHNR and CDR2 FQNEAQ (reference sequence). The CDR3 coding sequence is TGTGCCAGCAGCCCAGGGACTAGCGAATACAATGAGCAGTTCTTC. It translates to CASSPGTSEYNEQFF.

This clone was observed a single time. The rearrangement uses TRBV30 and TRBJ1-5; D possibly corresponds to TRBD1 (6 bases). The CDR3 is made up of 14 amino acids. The ends were cut back, 4 bases at V and 2 bases at J, with 12 bases in the middle. The germline V gene encodes CDR1 GTSNPN and CDR2 SVGIG (reference sequence). The CDR3 nucleotides are TGTGCCTGGAATTTTGCAGGGGGCAATCAGCCCCAGCATTTT. It encodes CAWNFAGGNQPQHF.

V is TRBV29-1 and J is TRBJ1-2, with D hard to call. The CDR3 extends over 14 amino acids. Germline loops: CDR1 SQVTM, CDR2 ANQGSEA. The germline V and J ends were trimmed by 0 bases and 2 bases, with 10 bases remaining between them. The CDR3 reads CSVEDRPTNYGYTF. CDR3 coding DNA: TGCAGCGTTGAAGACAGGCCTACCAACTATGGCTACACCTTC. Looking up the rest from reference TRBV29-1 and TRBJ1-2 gives the full variable domain: SAVISQKPSRDICQRGTSLTIQCQVDSQVTMMFWYRQQPGQSLTLIATANQGSEATYESGFVIDKFPISRPNLTFSTLTVSNMSPEDSSIYLCSVEDRPTNYGYTFGSGTRLTVV.

The chain combines TRBV7-3 with TRBJ1-4; the D is unclear. Per germline, CDR1 SGHTA and CDR2 FQGTGA. This CDR3 is built from 14 residues. Trimming removed 6 bases at V and 0 bases at J, with 8 bases between. CDR3 region: CASSLTATNEKLFF. CDR3 nucleotides: TGTGCCAGCAGTCTTACGGCAACTAATGAAAAACTGTTTTTT.

This sequence joins TRBV9 and TRBJ2-1; TRBD2 aligns across 9 bases. The germline gives CDR1 SGDLS, CDR2 YYNGEE. This CDR3 region has 15 residues. Unmatched junction bases numbered 6, after V lost 0 bases and J lost 8 bases. The CDR3 region has the DNA TGTGCCAGCAGCGTAGGAGGGACTAGCTTCGATGAGCAGTTCTTC. Translating gives CASSVGGTSFDEQFF.

To note about this clone: This sample includes further DNA sequences coding for the same CDR3. The V call is TRBV19, the J call TRBJ1-1; perhaps TRBD1 as D (5 bases). This CDR3 spans 14 amino acids. Germline V gene sequence: CDR1 LNHDA, CDR2 SQIVND (reference sequence). Between the trimmed V and J ends, which lost 6 bases and 5 bases, there was a span of 16 bases. The CDR3 coding sequence is TGTGCCAGTAGCCTTTCAGGGCGTAATACTGAAGCTTTCTTT. It specifies CASSLSGRNTEAFF.

A single count supports this clone. The chain has TRBV3-1 (or the pseudogene TRBV3-2) and TRBJ2-1; tentatively, D is TRBD2 (6 bases). CDR1 is LGHDT and CDR2 is YNNKEL in the germline V gene (reference sequence). CDR3 length: 15 amino acids. V gave up 0 bases and J gave up 4 bases, with 10 bases separating them. The CDR3 coding sequence is TGTGCCAGCAGCCAAGATGGGACTGAGTACAATGAGCAGTTCTTC. Amino acid sequence: CASSQDGTEYNEQFF.

The rearrangement joins TRBV4-3 to TRBJ2-1; TRBD1 matches 11 bases. The CDR3 has 16 residues. The V segment lost 1 base and the J segment 10 bases; nucleotides outside the gene matches: 9. Germline V CDR1 and CDR2: LGHNA, YSLEER. DNA of the CDR3: TGCGCCAGCAGCCAAGCCGGGACAGGGGGGCTTAGGGAGCAGTTCTTC. Translating it yields CASSQAGTGGLREQFF.

The V and J genes are TRBV5-4 and TRBJ2-2, with TRBD1 matching over 8 bases. CDR3 length: 16 amino acids. V gave up 4 bases and J gave up 0 bases; unmatched junction bases: 5. CDR1 and CDR2 (germline): SGHNT, YYREEE (reference sequence). The CDR3: CASSRGTGANTGELFF. The CDR3 bases are TGTGCCAGCAGCCGTGGGACAGGCGCGAACACCGGGGAGCTGTTTTTT. The whole variable domain, remainder taken from reference TRBV5-4 and TRBJ2-2, is ETGVTQSPTHLIKTRGQQVTLRCSSQSGHNTVSWYQQALGQGPQFIFQYYREEENGRGNFPPRFSGLQFPNYSSELNVNALELDDSALYLCASSRGTGANTGELFFGEGSRLTVL.

In its sample, this clone was seen a few times. The chain combines TRBV12-3 or TRBV12-4 with TRBJ2-7; 7 bases agree with TRBD1. Losses at the gene ends were 6 bases for V and 1 base for J; bases not matched to a gene: 3. The CDR3 totals 13 residues. The CDR3 coding sequence is TGTGCCAGCAGGGAGACAGGGTCCTACGAGCAGTACTTC. The encoded protein is CASRETGSYEQYF.

This chain links TRBV18 with TRBJ1-1; D may be TRBD1 (5 bases). The CDR3 totals 13 residues. The V and J ends lost 2 bases and 4 bases respectively, with 8 bases between them. Looked up from germline, CDR1 is KGHSH and CDR2 is LQKENI. This CDR3 is CASSPGGVTEAFF. The CDR3 nucleotides are TGTGCCAGCTCACCAGGAGGGGTCACTGAAGCTTTCTTT.

The genes are TRBV7-9 and TRBJ2-3; 8 nucleotides align to TRBD2. The CDR3 is 16 residues long. Trimming at V came to 7 bases and at J to 4 bases, leaving 13 bases not matched to a gene. The germline CDR1 and CDR2 sequences are SEHNR and FQNEAQ (reference sequence). The CDR3: CASTRPTIAGSDTQYF. The DNA for the CDR3 is TGTGCCAGCACCCGTCCCACTATAGCGGGATCAGATACGCAGTATTTT.

This sequence joins TRBV5-5 and TRBJ2-1; 7 nucleotides align to TRBD1. Germline CDR1 and CDR2: SGHKS and YYEKEE (reference sequence). Losses at the gene ends were 3 bases for V and 1 base for J; bases not matched to a gene: 4. This CDR3 contains 15 residues. The CDR3 here is CASSSTGNSYNEQFF. The CDR3, as DNA: TGTGCCAGCAGCTCGACAGGGAATTCCTACAATGAGCAGTTCTTC.

This clone was detected a few times. V gene TRBV7-2 combines with J gene TRBJ1-6; D call uncertain. Trimming shortened V by 0 bases and J by 0 bases, and 3 bases separated the two germline ends. The CDR3 sequence is 15 residues long. The germline V gene has CDR1 SGHTA and CDR2 FQGNSA. The CDR3: CASSLAGSYNSPLHF. The CDR3 nucleotides read TGTGCCAGCAGCTTAGCCGGCTCCTATAATTCACCCCTCCACTTT.

The chain uses TRBV30 and TRBJ2-5; 8 nucleotides agree with TRBD2. Germline V gene sequence: CDR1 GTSNPN, CDR2 SVGIG (reference sequence). Trimming at V came to 2 bases and at J to 5 bases, leaving 10 bases not matched to a gene. The CDR3 length is 15 residues. This CDR3 reads CAWSMTGGPRETQYF. For the CDR3, the DNA is TGTGCCTGGAGTATGACGGGAGGGCCTAGGGAGACCCAGTACTTC.

The chain employs TRBV6-6 and TRBJ1-4; 8 bases match TRBD1. Germline V gives CDR1 MNHNY, CDR2 SVGAGI (reference sequence). The CDR3 contains 16 residues. V shed 6 bases and J 7 bases; nucleotides not matched to a gene: 13. The CDR3 loop is CASRRSSDRGGEKLFF. As DNA, the CDR3 is TGTGCCAGCAGACGCTCTTCTGACAGGGGAGGTGAAAAACTGTTTTTT.

V usage is TRBV7-3 and J usage is TRBJ2-3; TRBD1 matches 10 bases. Germline CDR1 reads SGHTA; CDR2 reads FQGTGA. V lost 4 bases and J lost 2; bases outside the gene matches: 6. The CDR3 covers 16 residues. The CDR3 DNA is TGTGCCAGCAGCTGGACCGGGACAGGGGACACAGATACGCAGTATTTT. The encoded protein is CASSWTGTGDTDTQYF.